This T cell receptor (beta chain) was identified during a study of blood T cell repertoires in COVID-19. Study-level background: COVID-19 samples from acute and convalescent phases originated in the United States, Italy and Spain.

In terms of age and location, participants ranged from roughly 18 to 100 years and lived in under 30 US areas. Categorization into cohorts depended on clinical history that participants reported. Per the germline V gene, CDR1 is KGHSH and CDR2 is LQKENI. The ends lost 6 bases at V and 7 bases at J; junction bases unmatched: 23. CDR3 length: 19 amino acids. Libraries were prepared by immunoSEQ multiplex PCR; TCRdb keeps only in-frame clonotypes and omits some of them. The sample gives 220,000 or so clones, around 89% of which show up once; roughly 15% is in the top ten. Sequencing was done on a sample of PBMCs or T cells enriched from blood (not recorded which). The clonotype was recovered from a man in his thirties or forties who had been exposed to COVID-19. The chain carries TRBV18 and TRBJ2-3; 9 bases align to TRBD2. This CDR3 reads CASSTITSEKAGGRNTQYF. In nucleotides, the CDR3 is TGTGCCAGCTCGACCATCACATCTGAAAAAGCGGGGGGCAGGAATACGCAGTATTTT.